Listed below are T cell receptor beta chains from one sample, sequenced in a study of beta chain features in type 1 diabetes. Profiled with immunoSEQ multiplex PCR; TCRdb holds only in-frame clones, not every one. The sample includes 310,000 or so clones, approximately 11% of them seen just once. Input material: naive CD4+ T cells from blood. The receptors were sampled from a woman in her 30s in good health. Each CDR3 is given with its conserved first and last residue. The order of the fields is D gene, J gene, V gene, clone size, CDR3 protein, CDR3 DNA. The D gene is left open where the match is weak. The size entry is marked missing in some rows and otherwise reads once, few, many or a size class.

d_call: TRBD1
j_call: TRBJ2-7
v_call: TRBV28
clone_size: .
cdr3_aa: CASSGRDRGLHEQYF
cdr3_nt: TGTGCCAGCAGCGGCCGGGACAGGGGGCTTCACGAGCAGTACTTC

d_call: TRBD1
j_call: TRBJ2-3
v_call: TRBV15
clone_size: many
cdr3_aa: CATSRGQSDTQYF
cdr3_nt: TGTGCCACCAGCAGGGGACAGAGCGATACGCAGTATTTT

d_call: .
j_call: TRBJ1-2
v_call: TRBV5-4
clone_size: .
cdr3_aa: CASSLDSREGYGYTF
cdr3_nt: TGTGCCAGCAGCTTGGATAGCAGAGAGGGCTATGGCTACACCTTC

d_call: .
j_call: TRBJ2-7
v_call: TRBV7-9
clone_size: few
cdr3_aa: CASSWGPGPSDEQYF
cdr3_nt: TGTGCCAGCAGCTGGGGTCCAGGGCCCTCCGACGAGCAGTACTTC

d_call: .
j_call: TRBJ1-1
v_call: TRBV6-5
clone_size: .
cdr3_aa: CASSRDADTEAFF
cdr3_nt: TGTGCCAGCAGTCGCGATGCGGACACTGAAGCTTTCTTT

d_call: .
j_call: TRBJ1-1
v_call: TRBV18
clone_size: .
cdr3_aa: CASSQRQEPNTEAFF
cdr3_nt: TGTGCCAGCTCACAAAGACAGGAACCGAACACTGAAGCTTTCTTT

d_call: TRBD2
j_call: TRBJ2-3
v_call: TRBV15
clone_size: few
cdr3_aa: CATQGLAGVTQYF
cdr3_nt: TGTGCCACCCAGGGACTAGCGGGGGTTACGCAGTATTTT

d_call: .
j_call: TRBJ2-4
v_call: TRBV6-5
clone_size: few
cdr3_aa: CASSWTSENIQYF
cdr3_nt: TGTGCCAGCAGTTGGACATCGGAAAACATTCAGTACTTC

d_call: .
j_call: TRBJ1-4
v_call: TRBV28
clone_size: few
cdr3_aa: CASSLPQGDEKLFF
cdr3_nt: TGTGCCAGCAGTCTCCCGCAGGGTGATGAAAAACTGTTTTTT

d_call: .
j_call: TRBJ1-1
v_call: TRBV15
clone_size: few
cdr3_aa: CATEPPHRAEAFF
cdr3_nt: TGTGCCACCGAACCCCCGCACCGGGCTGAAGCTTTCTTT

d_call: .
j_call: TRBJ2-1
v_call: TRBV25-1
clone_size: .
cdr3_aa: CASSQPGHLRGEQFF
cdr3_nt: TGTGCCAGCAGTCAACCGGGACACCTTCGGGGTGAGCAGTTCTTC

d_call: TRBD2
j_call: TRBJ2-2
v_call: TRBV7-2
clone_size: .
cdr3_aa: CASSLESGRNGELFF
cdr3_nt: TGTGCCAGCAGCTTAGAGAGCGGGAGGAACGGGGAGCTGTTTTTT

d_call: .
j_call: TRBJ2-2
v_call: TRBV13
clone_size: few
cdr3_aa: CASRWGGTGELFF
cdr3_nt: TGTGCCAGCAGGTGGGGCGGCACCGGGGAGCTGTTTTTT

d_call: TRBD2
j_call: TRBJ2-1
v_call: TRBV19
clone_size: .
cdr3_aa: CASTKAGTSGRYEQFF
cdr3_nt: TGTGCCAGTACTAAGGCCGGGACTAGCGGGAGGTATGAGCAGTTCTTC

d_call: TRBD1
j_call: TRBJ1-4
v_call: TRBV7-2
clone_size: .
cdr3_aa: CASSQNGQGTEKLFF
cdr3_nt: TGTGCCAGCAGCCAAAATGGACAGGGCACTGAAAAACTGTTTTTT

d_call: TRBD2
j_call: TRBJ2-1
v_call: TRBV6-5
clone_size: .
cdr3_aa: CASSYSPAGANEQFF
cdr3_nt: TGTGCCAGCAGTTACTCACCAGCGGGAGCCAATGAGCAGTTCTTC

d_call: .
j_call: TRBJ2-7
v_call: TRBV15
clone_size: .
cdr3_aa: CATSRLAISSYEQYF
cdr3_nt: TGTGCCACCAGCAGACTAGCGATTAGCTCCTACGAGCAGTACTTC

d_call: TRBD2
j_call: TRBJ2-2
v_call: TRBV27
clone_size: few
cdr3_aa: CASSFTREGTGELFF
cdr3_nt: TGTGCCAGCAGTTTTACGCGGGAGGGCACCGGGGAGCTGTTTTTT

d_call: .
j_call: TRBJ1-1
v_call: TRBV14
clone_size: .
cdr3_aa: CASSQLRGGGTEAFF
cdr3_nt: TGTGCCAGCAGCCAGTTGAGGGGCGGGGGGACTGAAGCTTTCTTT

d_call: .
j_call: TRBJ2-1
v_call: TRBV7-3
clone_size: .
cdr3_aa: CASSPNHHRIAEQFF
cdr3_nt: TGTGCCAGCAGCCCGAACCACCACCGAATCGCGGAGCAGTTCTTC

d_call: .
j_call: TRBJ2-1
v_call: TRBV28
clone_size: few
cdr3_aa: CASSWPSGNEQFF
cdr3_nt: TGTGCCAGCAGTTGGCCGAGCGGCAATGAGCAGTTCTTC

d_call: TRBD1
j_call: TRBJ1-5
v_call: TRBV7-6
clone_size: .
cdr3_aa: CASSARQGGNQPQHF
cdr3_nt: TGTGCCAGCAGCGCTCGACAGGGCGGCAATCAGCCCCAGCATTTT

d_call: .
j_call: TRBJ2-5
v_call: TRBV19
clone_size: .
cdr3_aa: CASSMWLAFQETQYF
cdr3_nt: TGTGCCAGTAGTATGTGGCTAGCGTTCCAAGAGACCCAGTACTTC

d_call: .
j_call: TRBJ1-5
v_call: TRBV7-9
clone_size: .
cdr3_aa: CASSLGEGQPQHF
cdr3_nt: TGTGCCAGCAGCTTAGGAGAGGGACAGCCCCAGCATTTT

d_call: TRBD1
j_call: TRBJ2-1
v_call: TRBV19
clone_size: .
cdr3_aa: CASSLDRGDYNEQFF
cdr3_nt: TGTGCCAGTAGTCTCGACAGGGGGGACTACAATGAGCAGTTCTTC

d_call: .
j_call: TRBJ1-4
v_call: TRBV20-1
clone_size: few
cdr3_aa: CSAIEEKLFF
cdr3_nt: TGCAGTGCTATCGAGGAAAAACTGTTTTTT

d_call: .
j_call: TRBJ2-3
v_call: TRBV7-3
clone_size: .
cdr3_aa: CASSLNPGQGQYF
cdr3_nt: TGTGCCAGCAGCTTAAACCCGGGCCAGGGGCAGTATTTT

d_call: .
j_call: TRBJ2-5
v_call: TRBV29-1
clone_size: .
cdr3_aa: CSVETGAPETQYF
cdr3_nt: TGCAGCGTTGAGACGGGAGCGCCAGAGACCCAGTACTTC

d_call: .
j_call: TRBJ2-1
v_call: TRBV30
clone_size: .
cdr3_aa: CAWSGTGYSEQFF
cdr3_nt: TGTGCCTGGAGTGGAACAGGGTACAGTGAGCAGTTCTTC

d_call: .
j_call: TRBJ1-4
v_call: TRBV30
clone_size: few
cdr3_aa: CAWSVGGGEKLFF
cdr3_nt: TGTGCCTGGAGTGTAGGGGGGGGAGAAAAACTGTTTTTT

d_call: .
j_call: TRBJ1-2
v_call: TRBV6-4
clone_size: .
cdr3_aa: CASSQHGGPGYTF
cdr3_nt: TGTGCCAGCAGCCAACACGGAGGGCCTGGCTACACCTTC

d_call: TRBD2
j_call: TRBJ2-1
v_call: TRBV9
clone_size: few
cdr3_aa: CASSVLAGGNEQFF
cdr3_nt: TGTGCCAGCAGCGTACTAGCGGGAGGCAATGAGCAGTTCTTC

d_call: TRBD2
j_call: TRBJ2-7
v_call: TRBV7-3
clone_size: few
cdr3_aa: CASSLKGTSGSIYEQYF
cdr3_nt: TGTGCCAGCAGCTTAAAAGGGACTAGCGGGAGCATCTACGAGCAGTACTTC

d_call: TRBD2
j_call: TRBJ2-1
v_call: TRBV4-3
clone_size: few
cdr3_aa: CASSQGSLAGVGHEQFF
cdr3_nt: TGCGCCAGCAGCCAAGGGTCCCTGGCGGGAGTAGGGCATGAGCAGTTCTTC

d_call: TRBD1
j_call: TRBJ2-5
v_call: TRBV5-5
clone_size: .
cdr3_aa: CASSLESQGQTQYF
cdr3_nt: TGTGCCAGCAGCTTAGAATCACAGGGGCAGACCCAGTACTTC

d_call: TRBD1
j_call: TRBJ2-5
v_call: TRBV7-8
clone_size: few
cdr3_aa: CASSLAQGARGETQYF
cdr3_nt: TGTGCCAGCAGCTTAGCACAGGGGGCTCGGGGAGAGACCCAGTACTTC

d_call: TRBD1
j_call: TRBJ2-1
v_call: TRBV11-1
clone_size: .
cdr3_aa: CASRPRQGKTDRQFF
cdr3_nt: TGTGCCAGCAGGCCGCGACAGGGGAAAACCGACCGCCAGTTCTTC

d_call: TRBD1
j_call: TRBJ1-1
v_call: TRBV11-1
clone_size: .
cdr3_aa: CASGPTGGLNTEAFF
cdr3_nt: TGTGCCAGCGGCCCGACAGGGGGCCTGAACACTGAAGCTTTCTTT

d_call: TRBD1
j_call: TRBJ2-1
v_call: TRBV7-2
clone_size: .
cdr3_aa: CASSSPGQGAFEQFF
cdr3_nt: TGTGCCAGCAGCAGCCCAGGACAGGGGGCGTTTGAGCAGTTCTTC

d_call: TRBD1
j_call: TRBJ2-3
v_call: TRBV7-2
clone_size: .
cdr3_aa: CASRTGGAGTDTQYF
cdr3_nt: TGTGCCAGCAGGACAGGGGGCGCGGGCACAGATACGCAGTATTTT

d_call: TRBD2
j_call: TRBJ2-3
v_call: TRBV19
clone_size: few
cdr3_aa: CATGGLRPDTQYF
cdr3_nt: TGTGCCACGGGGGGGCTACGACCAGATACGCAGTATTTT

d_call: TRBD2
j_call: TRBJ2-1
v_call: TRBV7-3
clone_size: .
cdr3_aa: CASSLGLASNEQFF
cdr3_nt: TGTGCCAGCAGCTTAGGACTAGCGTCTAATGAGCAGTTCTTC

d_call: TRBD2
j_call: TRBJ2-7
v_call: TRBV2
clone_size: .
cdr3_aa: CASSDRLAGESYEQYF
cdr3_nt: TGTGCCAGCAGCGATAGACTAGCGGGAGAGTCCTACGAGCAGTACTTC

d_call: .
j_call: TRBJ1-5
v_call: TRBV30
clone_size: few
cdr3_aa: CAWSPAGTLNQPQHF
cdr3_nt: TGTGCCTGGAGTCCAGCCGGGACATTGAATCAGCCCCAGCATTTT

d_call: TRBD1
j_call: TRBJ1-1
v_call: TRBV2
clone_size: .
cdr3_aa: CASSFDRAITEAFF
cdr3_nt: TGTGCCAGCAGTTTCGACAGGGCCATCACTGAAGCTTTCTTT

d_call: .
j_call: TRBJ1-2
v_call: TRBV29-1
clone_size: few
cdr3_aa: CSVEDTGFGYGYTF
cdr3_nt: TGCAGCGTTGAAGATACAGGGTTTGGCTATGGCTACACCTTC

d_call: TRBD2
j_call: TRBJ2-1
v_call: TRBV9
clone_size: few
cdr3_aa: CASSKGTSGRVLNEQFF
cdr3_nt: TGTGCCAGCAGCAAGGGGACTAGCGGGAGGGTGCTGAATGAGCAGTTCTTC

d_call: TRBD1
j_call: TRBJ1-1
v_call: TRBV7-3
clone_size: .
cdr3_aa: CASSLDRGTPEAFF
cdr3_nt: TGTGCCAGCAGCCTCGACAGGGGGACGCCTGAAGCTTTCTTT

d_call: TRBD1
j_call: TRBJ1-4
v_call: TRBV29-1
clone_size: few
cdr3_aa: CSVGQGTGGGKLFF
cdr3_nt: TGCAGCGTAGGACAGGGAACGGGAGGAGGGAAACTGTTTTTT